This T cell receptor beta chain was profiled in a study of blood T cells in healthy people across ages (dated by TCRdb to between 2014 and 2017). Background on the whole study: In model experiments, template switching captured about one uniquely barcoded TCR beta cDNA molecule for every two T cells. Age-related changes in TCR beta repertoire diversity were measured in the study by deep sequencing normalized with unique cDNA molecular identifiers. The donors were split into four age groups: young (average 16 years), middle-aged (about 40), aged (approximately 60) and long-lived (approximately 80). Donors of different ages were randomly distributed across sequencing lanes to avoid experimental bias. The study analyzed two additional independent replicas of 1 million unique cDNA reads from the same blood draw for two donors, one aged 18 to 29 and one aged 80 or older.

Of note for this clonotype: The clone's antigen remains unknown. An end of the junction does not agree with germline; a read error may underlie this.

Receptor libraries were prepared by 5' RACE. The sample was run on an Illumina HiSeq 2500. A second PCR of about 7 to 12 cycles was performed with a sample-barcoded 5' primer and a J-beta primer mix. Each TCR beta cDNA molecule received a unique molecular identifier from a template-switch 5' adaptor carrying 12 random nucleotides. At least 2.5 million CDR3-containing paired-end reads were obtained from each sample. First-strand cDNA was synthesized from all RNA with the Mint cDNA synthesis kit, primed by a TRBC-specific oligonucleotide. After uracil-DNA glycosylase treatment, a first 18-cycle PCR used universal primers M1SS and BC2_uni_R on all cDNA. Turning to the authors' computational methods: For normalization, 1 million high-quality reads were randomly selected from each sample, with every read carrying a distinct molecular identifier. Instead of being binned into consensus sequences, reads with shared molecular identifiers were discarded. MiTCR, run with a Q25 quality threshold and the strictest error-elimination algorithm, handled CDR3 identification, clonotype clustering and error correction. A nonparametric unseen species model with Euler transformation was used to estimate a lower bound on total TCR beta diversity. The public reads were run again by TCRdb, first through fastp at Q25 and then through MiXCR, and only productive beta chains were kept. CDR3 protein sequences are deduplicated, and each keeps its most common genes and DNA. The V and J calls were not made by the authors but by TCRdb's processing. The sample contains 1.4 million or so distinct CDR3 sequences, approximately 43% of them found a single time. Together, the top ten hold 4% of the sample.

The donors were 40 or so Caucasian individuals from Russia, aged 6 to 90 years, who were systemically healthy. Around 10 milliliters of peripheral blood were drawn from each donor into EDTA-treated Vacutainer tubes. Ficoll-Paque density-gradient centrifugation was used to isolate PBMCs, with at least 6.5 million per sample. Trizol reagent was used to extract total RNA from the PBMCs, yielding at least 6 micrograms per sample. Naive CD45RAhigh/CD27high T cell percentages were measured by flow cytometry on a PBMC aliquot from every donor. Overall study outcomes, separate from this receptor: As age increased, observed TCR beta diversity per million T cells dropped in a roughly linear way, and a significant reduction was already evident by age 40. Donor CMV infection status was unknown, potentially confounding age-related changes in expanded clonotypes. Estimates of total diversity from one million sequenced T cells were regarded as lower bounds and underestimates. Compared with the aged group, more naive CD4+ T cells, fewer expanded clones and increased TCR diversity were shown by the long-lived group, suggesting age selection. Because profiling used bulk unsorted PBMCs, naive and antigen-experienced compartments could not be compared conclusively. The percentage of naive T cells measured by flow cytometry correlated strongly with observed TCR beta diversity.

Reading the germline V gene (reference sequence) gives CDR1 SGHKS and CDR2 YYEKEE. Reading from cysteine to phenylalanine, the CDR3 counts 15 amino acids. The entry retains the CDR3 DNA only, 45 bases that are in frame from base 1. This sequence uses TRBV5-5 and TRBJ1-2; a weak D assignment points to TRBD1 (5 bases agree). The source is a woman under 30 in good health. What was sequenced was blood. The CDR3 loop reads CTSSLPGKDLYGYTF. The bases read TGTACCAGCAGCTTACCAGGGAAGGATCTCTATGGCTACACCTTC.